Detailed here is one T cell receptor beta chain. V dropped 7 bases and J dropped 4; count of bases not matched to a gene: 11. CDR3 length equals 15 residues. Germline V gives CDR1 MDHEN, CDR2 SYDVKM. The donors were adults (healthy and HIV-negative) with no recent acute infections or vaccinations. Sequencing used immunoSEQ multiplex PCR; TCRdb keeps in-frame clones, though not all of them. The table has around 2,000,000 clones, 85% to 95% seen once. The sample belongs to a study of shared clonotypes between healthy human individuals. This clonotype was sampled from a young man in good health. The chain joins TRBV28 to TRBJ1-2; TRBD1 matches at 8 bases. The sequenced sample was naive CD4+ T cells sorted from blood. As for subset: CD45RA+ positively selected. The CDR3 here is CASNKAAGGGYGYTF. In DNA form, the CDR3 reads TGTGCCAGCAATAAAGCGGCAGGGGGCGGCTATGGCTACACCTTC.